Shown below are 18 T cell receptor beta chains from a single sample sequenced in a study of cytomegalovirus exposure and HLA in healthy donors. 60 Vbeta and 13 Jbeta primers were used in PCR. Clones were read by immunoSEQ multiplex PCR, and TCRdb kept only the in-frame ones, dropping some. Of about 160,000 clones detected, 75% to 90% appear once; the ten largest clones hold about 1.9%. The source material was PBMCs. These receptors were obtained from a woman aged 18-29 years in good health and CMV-seronegative.

This rearrangement joins TRBV7-9 to TRBJ2-1; 14 bases agree with TRBD2. The V and J ends lost 5 bases and 10 bases, in that order; junction bases with no gene match: 10. The CDR3 loop spans 16 amino acids. The germline CDR1 and CDR2 sequences are SEHNR and FQNEAQ (reference sequence). CDR3 sequence: CASSPRGLAGAREQFF. The CDR3 DNA sequence: TGTGCCAGCAGCCCCCGGGGACTAGCGGGGGCGAGGGAGCAGTTCTTC.

The V call is TRBV25-1, the J call TRBJ1-5, with D perhaps TRBD1 (6 bases). The V end was cut by 3 bases, the J end by 3 bases, with 9 bases between. The CDR3 runs to 14 residues. CDR1 is MGHDK and CDR2 is SYGVNS in the germline V gene. The CDR3 region is CASSDDRNNQPQHF. In DNA form, the CDR3 reads TGTGCCAGCAGTGACGACAGGAACAATCAGCCCCAGCATTTT.

This chain uses TRBV18 with TRBJ1-6; 9 positions agree with TRBD1. CDR1 and CDR2 from the germline V gene are KGHSH and LQKENI. This CDR3 has 18 amino acids. J was trimmed by 7 bases and V by 5 bases; bases with no gene match: 15. CDR3 sequence (DNA): TGTGCCAGCTCAAGGGCCCTACAGGGGGCGGTAAACAATTCACCCCTCCACTTT. It yields the protein CASSRALQGAVNNSPLHF.

The genes are TRBV4-2 and TRBJ1-2, with unresolved D. The V gene's germline CDR1 is LGHNA and CDR2 YNFKEQ. The CDR3 is 16 amino acids. The germline V and J ends were trimmed by 0 bases and 2 bases, with 13 bases remaining between them. This chain's CDR3 is CASSQDSRSPNYGYTF. The CDR3 DNA is TGTGCCAGCAGCCAAGACTCCAGATCCCCAAACTATGGCTACACCTTC.

The gene calls are TRBV2 and TRBJ2-7; 10 bases agree with TRBD1. From germline, CDR1 is SNHLY and CDR2 FYNNEI. The V segment lost 5 bases and the J segment 5 bases; nucleotides outside the gene matches: 6. The CDR3 is 14 residues long. CDR3 in amino acids: CASSRTGGTDEQYF. The CDR3 nucleotides read TGTGCCAGCAGTCGGACAGGGGGGACGGACGAGCAGTACTTC. Combining the CDR3 with reference TRBV2 and TRBJ2-7 gives the whole variable domain EPEVTQTPSHQVTQMGQEVILRCVPISNHLYFYWYRQILGQKVEFLVSFYNNEISEKSEIFDDQFSVERPDGSNFTLKIRSTKLEDSAMYFCASSRTGGTDEQYFGPGTRLTVT.

The chain has TRBV27 and TRBJ2-1; TRBD2 aligns across 8 bases. Germline V gene sequence: CDR1 MNHEY, CDR2 SMNVEV (reference sequence). The CDR3 spans 14 residues. The V and J ends lost 5 bases and 8 bases, in that order; junction bases with no gene match: 8. Written as DNA, the CDR3 is TGTGCCAGCAGTCCACGGGAGGGCCGATATGAGCAGTTCTTC. Translating it yields CASSPREGRYEQFF.

The chain employs TRBV6-5 and TRBJ1-5; D is undetermined. There are 14 residues in the CDR3. V shed 0 bases and J shed 5 bases, with 8 bases lying between them. In germline, CDR1 is MNHEY, CDR2 SVGAGI. The CDR3 sequence is CASSYSYTDQPQHF. CDR3 sequence (DNA): TGTGCCAGCAGTTACTCGTACACCGATCAGCCCCAGCATTTT.

Notes on this clone: At one end, the junction sequence differs from germline, possibly due to a read error. The chain employs TRBV7-9 and TRBJ1-2; D is ambiguous. In germline, CDR1 is SEHNR, CDR2 FQNEAQ (reference sequence). The length of the CDR3 is 11 residues. The CDR3 DNA follows: TGTTCCAGCAGCTTAGAAGAGGGCTACACCTTC. This codes for CSSSLEEGYTF.

The V gene is TRBV18, the J gene TRBJ1-5; D remains unclear. The CDR3 is 14 amino acids. Trimming took 2 bases from V and 4 from J, leaving 9 bases between them. CDR1 KGHSH and CDR2 LQKENI come from the germline V gene. The CDR3 DNA reads TGTGCCAGCTCACCATTGGAGGAGAATCAGCCCCAGCATTTT. This codes for CASSPLEENQPQHF.

V gene TRBV11-1 combines with J gene TRBJ2-1; possible D gene TRBD1, 6 bases. CDR3 length: 15 amino acids. Germline CDR1 reads SGHAT; CDR2 reads FQDESV (reference sequence). V was pared by 2 bases and J by 0 bases, with 8 bases between. The CDR3 DNA reads as TGTGCCAGCAGCTTAATAGGGGGCTCCTACAATGAGCAGTTCTTC. It is translated as CASSLIGGSYNEQFF.

This clone was seen just once. The chain links TRBV4-1 to TRBJ2-3; the match to TRBD2 covers 12 bases. After removal of 5 bases from V and 6 bases from J, the junction contained 9 bases not matched to a gene. Germline CDR1 MGHRA, CDR2 YSYEKL. The CDR3 totals 16 residues. The DNA for the CDR3 is TGCGCCAGCAGCTTCACGACTAGCGGGGGTGGGGATACGCAGTATTTT. Amino acids: CASSFTTSGGGDTQYF.

This chain links TRBV5-1 with TRBJ2-2; no reliable D call. Germline CDR1 and CDR2: SGHRS and YFSETQ. The V end lost 2 bases, the J end lost 6 bases, and 8 bases lay between the germline ends. This CDR3 contains 13 residues. The CDR3 region is CASSFLGAGELFF. CDR3 nucleotides: TGCGCCAGCAGCTTCTTAGGAGCCGGGGAGCTGTTTTTT.

J is TRBJ2-3 and V is TRBV18; D uncertain. The CDR3 has 14 amino acids. V lost 3 bases and J lost 2, with 9 bases in between. Per germline, CDR1 KGHSH and CDR2 LQKENI. CDR3: CASSPAPYTDTQYF. The CDR3 region has the DNA TGTGCCAGCTCACCCGCCCCCTACACAGATACGCAGTATTTT.

The chain is built from TRBV6-6 and TRBJ2-2; D may be TRBD1 (5 bases). The CDR3 has 14 amino acids. Germline V lookup: CDR1 MNHNY, CDR2 SVGAGI (reference sequence). V was clipped by 6 bases and J by 3 bases, with 11 bases between them. The CDR3 loop reads CASRGAGDTGELFF. CDR3 DNA: TGTGCCAGCAGAGGGGCTGGGGACACCGGGGAGCTGTTTTTT.

This clone was recorded once. The chain links TRBV5-3 to TRBJ1-2; 7 positions match TRBD1. TRBV5-3 is filed as an ORF, its function uncertain. This CDR3 has 13 residues. J was trimmed by 3 bases and V by 4 bases; bases with no gene match: 3. CDR3 residues: CARSPGTDYGYTF. Here the CDR3 DNA reads TGTGCCAGAAGCCCAGGGACAGACTATGGCTACACCTTC.

The chain joins TRBV19 to TRBJ2-3, with 7 positions matching TRBD2. V lost 3 bases and J lost 0; bases outside the gene matches: 3. From germline, CDR1 is LNHDA and CDR2 SQIVND (reference sequence). This CDR3 has 15 amino acids. This CDR3 reads CASSMRERSTDTQYF. In DNA, the CDR3 is TGTGCCAGTAGTATGCGGGAGCGGAGCACAGATACGCAGTATTTT.

The gene calls are TRBV5-6 and TRBJ2-7; D is unclear. The V and J ends lost 4 bases and 4 bases respectively, with 9 bases between them. This CDR3 has 12 amino acids. Germline CDR1 SGHDT, CDR2 YYEEEE. CDR3 residues: CASSRLGYEQYF. CDR3 DNA: TGTGCCAGCAGCCGTCTCGGGTACGAGCAGTACTTC.

This chain joins TRBV6-4 and TRBJ1-1, with 8 bases matching TRBD1. Trimming cost V 6 bases and J 4 bases; bases outside gene matches: 4. The CDR3 is 13 amino acids. The V gene's germline CDR1 is MRHNA and CDR2 SNTAGT. CDR3 DNA sequence: TGTGCCAGCAGGGAGACAGGGGCCACTGAAGCTTTCTTT. Encoded protein: CASRETGATEAFF.